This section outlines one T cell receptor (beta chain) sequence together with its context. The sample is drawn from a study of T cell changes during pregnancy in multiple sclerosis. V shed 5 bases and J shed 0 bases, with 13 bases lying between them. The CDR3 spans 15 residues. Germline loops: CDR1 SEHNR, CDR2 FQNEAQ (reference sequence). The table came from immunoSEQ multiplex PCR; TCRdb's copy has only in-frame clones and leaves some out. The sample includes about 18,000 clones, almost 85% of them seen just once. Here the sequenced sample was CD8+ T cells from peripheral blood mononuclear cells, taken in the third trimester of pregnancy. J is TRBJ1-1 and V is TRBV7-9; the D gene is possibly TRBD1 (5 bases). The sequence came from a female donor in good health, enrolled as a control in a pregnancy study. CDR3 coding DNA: TGTGCCAGCAGCGCCCCTGGGGGGGTGAACACTGAAGCTTTCTTT. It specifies CASSAPGGVNTEAFF.